The clone carrying this TCR beta chain appeared once. This specimen belongs to a study of blood T cell repertoires in COVID-19. At the level of the study: Specimens from acute and convalescent COVID-19 originated in the United States, Italy and Spain.

Trimming left V 7 bases short and J 6 bases short, with 18 bases between. The CDR3 consists of 14 residues. CDR1 MNHEY and CDR2 SVGAGI come from the germline V gene. Assay used: immunoSEQ multiplex PCR; TCRdb lists only in-frame clones, some missing. Counted here are approximately 170,000 clones, 85% to 90% occurring once; the ten biggest clones make up around 4%. This TCR derives from a woman aged 65 to 85 with acute or convalescent COVID-19. The chain employs TRBV6-5 and TRBJ1-1; D possibly corresponds to TRBD1 (6 bases). The sequenced material came from peripheral blood. The CDR3 region has the DNA TGTGCCAGCACCTTAGTACCACAGGGCTCTGAAGCTTTCTTT. This translates into CASTLVPQGSEAFF.